The 28 T cell receptor beta chains below were found in one sample sequenced in a study of CD8 T cells in Susac syndrome. Random hexamers were used to reverse transcribe roughly 0.45 to 1 ug of RNA. TCRdb passed the immunoSEQ multiplex PCR reads through MiXCR, listing each CDR3 protein once. The data contain 140,000 to 150,000 distinct CDR3 sequences, 90% to 97% of them singletons. Sequencing was performed on CD4+ T cells from PBMCs. The receptors stem from a human donor with Susac syndrome.

This clonotype was seen just once. V and J are TRBV29-1 and TRBJ2-1, with D perhaps assigned TRBD1 or TRBD2 (5 bases each). This CDR3 has 17 residues. Germline V CDR1 and CDR2: SQVTM, ANQGSEA. Trimming stripped 3 bases from V and 0 bases from J, with 18 bases between. The CDR3, as DNA: TGCAGCGTTGATCGGAACCTTGGGACGAGCTCCTACAATGAGCAGTTCTTC. It yields the protein CSVDRNLGTSSYNEQFF.

This clonotype appeared a single time. This chain connects TRBV5-1 to TRBJ1-6, with 8 bases that match TRBD1. Germline assignment: CDR1 SGHRS and CDR2 YFSETQ. This CDR3 has 14 residues. V lost 4 bases and J lost 10; bases outside the gene matches: 7. The CDR3 bases are TGCGCCAGCAGCATACAGACAGGGGAATCACCCCTCCACTTT. Protein: CASSIQTGESPLHF.

The V call is TRBV7-9, the J call TRBJ1-5; no clear D gene. Trimming took 4 bases from V and 10 from J, leaving 17 bases between them. This CDR3 spans 14 amino acids. Germline CDR1 reads SEHNR; CDR2 reads FQNEAQ (reference sequence). The CDR3 DNA reads TGTGCCAGCAGCTATAACCGACCAAGCGACCCCCAGCATTTT. Translating it yields CASSYNRPSDPQHF. The variable domain in full, with the rest retrieved from reference TRBV7-9 and TRBJ1-5, is DTGVSQNPRHKITKRGQNVTFRCDPISEHNRLYWYRQTLGQGPEFLTYFQNEAQLEKSRLLSDRFSAERPKGSFSTLEIQRTEQGDSAMYLCASSYNRPSDPQHFGDGTRLSIL.

The rearrangement links TRBV12-3 or TRBV12-4 to TRBJ2-1, with 7 bases fitting TRBD2. The V and J ends lost 5 bases and 6 bases, in that order; junction bases with no gene match: 10. There are 15 residues in the CDR3. Written as DNA, the CDR3 is TGTGCCAGCAGTCCTCGGGGCGGGGGAGGCAATGAGCAGTTCTTC. Its translation: CASSPRGGGGNEQFF.

The chain links TRBV3-1 to TRBJ2-6; no clear D gene. With 1 base removed from V and 0 bases from J, the gap between germline ends came to 7 bases. CDR3 length equals 16 residues. CDR1 LGHDT and CDR2 YNNKEL come from the germline V gene (reference sequence). CDR3 loop: CASSQAGTSGANVLTF. In DNA, the CDR3 is TGTGCCAGCAGCCAAGCGGGCACCTCTGGGGCCAACGTCCTGACTTTC.

The rearrangement uses TRBV5-1 and TRBJ2-1; 7 bases are shared with TRBD1. The germline V gene encodes CDR1 SGHRS and CDR2 YFSETQ. V lost 4 bases, J lost 9 bases, and 13 bases stayed unmatched. This CDR3 has 15 amino acids. CDR3 in amino acids: CASSEPGQLGVEQFF. The DNA for the CDR3 is TGCGCCAGCAGCGAACCGGGACAGCTCGGTGTTGAGCAGTTCTTC. The whole variable domain, remainder taken from reference TRBV5-1 and TRBJ2-1, is KAGVTQTPRYLIKTRGQQVTLSCSPISGHRSVSWYQQTPGQGLQFLFEYFSETQRNKGNFPGRFSGRQFSNSRSEMNVSTLELGDSALYLCASSEPGQLGVEQFFGPGTRLTVL.

V gene TRBV7-9 combines with J gene TRBJ2-1, with 11 nucleotides matching TRBD1. Looked up from germline, CDR1 is SEHNR and CDR2 is FQNEAQ (reference sequence). V gave up 5 bases and J gave up 6 bases; unmatched junction bases: 6. The CDR3 runs 15 residues. In nucleotides, the CDR3 is TGTGCCAGCAGCGACACCGGGACAGGGGGCAATGAGCAGTTCTTC. Its protein product is CASSDTGTGGNEQFF.

The genes are TRBV29-1 and TRBJ1-2; D is unclear. Germline V gene sequence: CDR1 SQVTM, CDR2 ANQGSEA. V dropped 7 bases and J dropped 4 bases, with 7 bases sitting between them. The CDR3 runs to 10 residues. CDR3 nucleotides: TGCAGCGCCCGCCCCTATGGCTACACCTTC. Amino acid sequence: CSARPYGYTF. Filled out from reference TRBV29-1 and TRBJ1-2, the complete variable domain reads SAVISQKPSRDICQRGTSLTIQCQVDSQVTMMFWYRQQPGQSLTLIATANQGSEATYESGFVIDKFPISRPNLTFSTLTVSNMSPEDSSIYLCSARPYGYTFGSGTRLTVV.

This chain uses TRBV15 with TRBJ2-3, with D possibly matching TRBD2 (5 bases). V gave up 8 bases and J gave up 1 base, with 10 bases separating them. Germline V gene lookup returns CDR1 LNHNV and CDR2 YYDKDF (reference sequence). CDR3 length: 13 residues. The CDR3 nucleotides are TGTGCCACCGGAGCGGCGGGCACAGATACGCAGTATTTT. This encodes CATGAAGTDTQYF.

The chain is built from TRBV5-1 and TRBJ2-7; D gene uncertain. Trimming took 2 bases from V and 5 from J, leaving 11 bases between them. This CDR3 comprises 13 residues. Per the germline V gene, CDR1 is SGHRS and CDR2 is YFSETQ. CDR3 in amino acids: CASSFLPVHEQYF. The CDR3 DNA reads as TGCGCCAGCAGCTTCCTCCCGGTCCACGAGCAGTACTTC.

V gene TRBV20-1 combines with J gene TRBJ1-1, with D maybe TRBD1 (6 bases). Looked up from germline, CDR1 is DFQATT and CDR2 is SNEGSKA (reference sequence). This CDR3 is 13 amino acids long. V gave up 1 base and J gave up 7 bases, with 13 bases separating them. The DNA for the CDR3 is TGCAGTGCTAGAGCCGGGGGCCGGGGTGAAGCTTTCTTT. Its translation: CSARAGGRGEAFF.

This clonotype has a single count. This chain connects TRBV29-1 to TRBJ1-1, with D uncertain. Germline loops: CDR1 SQVTM, CDR2 ANQGSEA. V lost 6 bases and J 2 bases, leaving 13 bases between the germline ends. This CDR3 is built from 13 residues. The CDR3 protein is CSVRGRYNTEAFF. CDR3 DNA sequence: TGCAGCGTCCGCGGAAGATATAACACTGAAGCTTTCTTT.

The chain uses TRBV2 and TRBJ2-1, with 9 bases fitting TRBD2. Germline loops: CDR1 SNHLY, CDR2 FYNNEI. The V gene end was trimmed by 9 bases and the J gene end by 5 bases; junction bases not matched to a gene: 8. The CDR3 has 14 amino acids. This CDR3 is CASLELAGHNEQFF. CDR3 sequence (DNA): TGTGCCAGTCTGGAGCTAGCGGGACACAATGAGCAGTTCTTC.

The chain joins TRBV2 to TRBJ1-6, with 10 bases that match TRBD1. Germline values: CDR1 SNHLY, CDR2 FYNNEI. This CDR3 is built from 15 residues. Trimming removed 4 bases from V and 9 bases from J; junction bases left unmatched: 6. CDR3 DNA: TGTGCCAGCAGTGGGGGACAGGGGAGTTTTTCACCCCTCCACTTT. Amino acid sequence: CASSGGQGSFSPLHF.

The J gene is TRBJ2-6, the V gene TRBV9; 11 bases map to TRBD2. This CDR3 region has 18 residues. J lost 2 bases, V lost 1 base, and 5 bases had no gene match. The V gene's germline CDR1 is SGDLS and CDR2 YYNGEE. The CDR3 DNA follows: TGTGCCAGCAGCGTATATATAGCGGGAGGGCCTGGGGCCAACGTCCTGACTTTC. The encoded protein is CASSVYIAGGPGANVLTF.

This chain connects TRBV6-5 to TRBJ2-5; no firm D call. V dropped 0 bases and J dropped 6 bases, with 8 bases sitting between them. CDR1 is MNHEY and CDR2 is SVGAGI in the germline V gene. CDR3 length: 13 residues. CDR3 sequence (DNA): TGTGCCAGCAGTTACTCCGTGGAACAGACCCAGTACTTC. Residues: CASSYSVEQTQYF.

The chain employs TRBV25-1 and TRBJ1-2; weak D call: TRBD1 (5 bases). V was pared by 2 bases and J by 4 bases, with 11 bases between. Germline V gene lookup returns CDR1 MGHDK and CDR2 SYGVNS. The CDR3 length is 14 residues. In DNA, the CDR3 is TGTGCCAGCAGTGAAGGGGGACGTAGCTATGGCTACACCTTC. It specifies CASSEGGRSYGYTF.

The rearrangement uses TRBV12-3 or TRBV12-4 and TRBJ2-1; no clear D gene. CDR3 length equals 14 residues. Trimming took 0 bases from V and 9 from J, leaving 12 bases between them. The CDR3 DNA sequence: TGTGCCAGCAGTTTAGCGCGCGACCCCTTTGAGCAGTTCTTC. It translates to CASSLARDPFEQFF.

J is TRBJ1-2 and V is TRBV20-1; TRBD1 agrees at 8 bases. Trimming at V came to 3 bases and at J to 3 bases, leaving 6 bases not matched to a gene. The germline CDR1 and CDR2 sequences are DFQATT and SNEGSKA (reference sequence). The CDR3 runs to 14 residues. The CDR3: CSASIQGAYYGYTF. The CDR3 DNA is TGCAGTGCTAGTATCCAGGGGGCTTACTATGGCTACACCTTC.

This clonotype was detected once. The V and J genes are TRBV20-1 and TRBJ1-5; 8 nucleotides line up with TRBD1. Germline-derived CDR1 and CDR2 are DFQATT and SNEGSKA (reference sequence). The V gene end was trimmed by 3 bases and the J gene end by 7 bases; junction bases not matched to a gene: 5. The CDR3 is 13 amino acids. The CDR3 coding sequence is TGCAGTGCTAGGACAGGGGTACAGCAGCCCCAGCATTTT. Protein sequence: CSARTGVQQPQHF.

The chain is built from TRBV13 and TRBJ2-2; D perhaps matches TRBD2 (5 bases). Trimming cost V 3 bases and J 7 bases, with 9 bases left between them. This CDR3 is built from 13 residues. Germline V gives CDR1 PRHDT, CDR2 FYEKMQ (reference sequence). CDR3 coding DNA: TGTGCCAGCAGCTTGAGGGCTGGCGGGGAGCTGTTTTTT. Amino acid sequence: CASSLRAGGELFF.

V gene TRBV29-1 combines with J gene TRBJ1-3; D is perhaps TRBD1 (5 bases). This CDR3 contains 13 residues. In germline, CDR1 is SQVTM, CDR2 ANQGSEA. Deletions cut 4 bases from V and 1 base from J, with 8 bases between. The CDR3 bases are TGCAGCGTTGTTGGGGGTTCTGGAAACACCATATATTTT. Protein product: CSVVGGSGNTIYF.

This clonotype occurred a few times. The V and J genes are TRBV11-2 and TRBJ1-3; unclear D gene. The V and J ends lost 1 base and 8 bases respectively, with 9 bases between them. Germline V gives CDR1 SGHAT, CDR2 FQNNGV. This CDR3 comprises 13 residues. As DNA, the CDR3 is TGTGCCAGCAGCTTAGTATCCTCGGACACCATATATTTT. Its translation is CASSLVSSDTIYF.

The chain joins TRBV5-1 to TRBJ2-7; a weak D match, TRBD1 (6 bases). The ends were cut back, 4 bases at V and 3 bases at J, with 11 bases in the middle. This CDR3 comprises 13 residues. CDR1 is SGHRS and CDR2 is YFSETQ in the germline V gene. The CDR3 DNA follows: TGCGCCAGCAGCCCCGGACAGCTCTACGAGCAGTACTTC. Protein: CASSPGQLYEQYF.

This clonotype was recorded a few times. The CDR3 is CASSLATGWAFF. Here the CDR3 DNA reads TGTGCCAGCAGCTTAGCAACAGGTTGGGCTTTCTTT. This sequence joins TRBV7-8 and TRBJ1-1; D might be TRBD1 (5 bases). Germline V gene sequence: CDR1 SGHVS, CDR2 FQNEAQ. This CDR3 contains 12 residues. V lost 0 bases and J lost 11, with 10 bases in between. Filled out from reference TRBV7-8 and TRBJ1-1, the complete variable domain reads GAGVSQSPRYKVAKRGQDVALRCDPISGHVSLFWYQQALGQGPEFLTYFQNEAQLDKSGLPSDRFFAERPEGSVSTLKIQRTQQEDSAVYLCASSLATGWAFFGQGTRLTVV.

J is TRBJ1-1 and V is TRBV4-1; 8 nucleotides align to TRBD1. The CDR3 covers 16 residues. J was trimmed by 4 bases and V by 5 bases; bases with no gene match: 12. Germline assignment: CDR1 MGHRA and CDR2 YSYEKL. CDR3 protein: CASSSTRTGLITEAFF. The CDR3 DNA follows: TGCGCCAGCAGCTCGACTCGGACAGGGTTAATCACTGAAGCTTTCTTT.

The chain recombines TRBV29-1 with TRBJ2-3; TRBD1 agrees at 8 bases. This CDR3 region has 17 residues. V lost 0 bases, J lost 3 bases, and 11 bases stayed unmatched. Germline V lookup: CDR1 SQVTM, CDR2 ANQGSEA. CDR3 region: CSVEDPWSRGPTDTQYF. In DNA, the CDR3 is TGCAGCGTTGAAGACCCGTGGTCCAGGGGGCCAACAGATACGCAGTATTTT.

The chain carries TRBV12-3 or TRBV12-4 and TRBJ2-1; tentatively, D is TRBD2 (6 bases). This CDR3 spans 15 amino acids. Trimming took off 6 bases at V and 5 bases at J, with 17 bases between the two ends. The CDR3 sequence: CASRTSSEGNNEQFF. The CDR3 bases are TGTGCCAGCAGAACATCTAGCGAGGGTAACAATGAGCAGTTCTTC.